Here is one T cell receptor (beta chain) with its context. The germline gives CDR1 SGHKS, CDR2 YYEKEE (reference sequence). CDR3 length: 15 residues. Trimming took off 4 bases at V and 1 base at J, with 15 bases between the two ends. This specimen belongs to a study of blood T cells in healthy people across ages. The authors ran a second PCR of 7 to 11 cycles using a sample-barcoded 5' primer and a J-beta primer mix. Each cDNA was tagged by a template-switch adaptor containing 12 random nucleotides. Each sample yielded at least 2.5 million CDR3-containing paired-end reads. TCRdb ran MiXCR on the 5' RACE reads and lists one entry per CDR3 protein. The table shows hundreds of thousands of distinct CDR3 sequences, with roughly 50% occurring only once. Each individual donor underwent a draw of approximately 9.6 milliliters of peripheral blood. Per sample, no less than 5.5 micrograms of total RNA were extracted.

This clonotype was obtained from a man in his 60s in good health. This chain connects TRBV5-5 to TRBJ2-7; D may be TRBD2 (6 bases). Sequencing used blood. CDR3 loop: CASSPTRGESYEQYF. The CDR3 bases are TGTGCCAGCAGCCCTACCCGCGGGGAGTCCTACGAGCAGTACTTC.